This T cell receptor (beta chain) was sequenced in a study of T cells expressing NK-cell markers. This CDR3 has 15 amino acids. CDR1 SNHLY and CDR2 FYNNEI come from the germline V gene. Reanalyzing the 5' RACE reads, TCRdb keeps one entry per CDR3 protein, without DNA. Its clone listing holds a few hundred thousand distinct CDR3 sequences. The gene calls are TRBV2 and TRBJ2-4; checking the TCRdb D call of TRBD1 is not possible without DNA. The sample comprised blood T cells: a sorted CD56 or NKG2C T cell subset, CD4+ or CD8+ T cells, or bulk PBMC T cells (not recorded which). The source of this sequence is a man aged 18 to 69 in good health. This chain's CDR3 is CASSLGGTGSGIQYF.